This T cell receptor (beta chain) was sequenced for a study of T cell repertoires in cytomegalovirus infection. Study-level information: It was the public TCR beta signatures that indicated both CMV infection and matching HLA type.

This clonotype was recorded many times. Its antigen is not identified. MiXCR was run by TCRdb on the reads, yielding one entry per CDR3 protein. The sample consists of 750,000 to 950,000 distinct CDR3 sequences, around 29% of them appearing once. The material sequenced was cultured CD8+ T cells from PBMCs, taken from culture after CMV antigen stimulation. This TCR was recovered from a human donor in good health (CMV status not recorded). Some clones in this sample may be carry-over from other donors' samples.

The CDR3 sequence is CATSDFRVEKLFF. The CDR3, as DNA: TGTGCCACCAGTGATTTCAGGGTTGAAAAACTGTTTTTT. This sequence joins TRBV24-1 and TRBJ1-4, with D possibly TRBD1 on 5 matching bases. This CDR3 has 13 amino acids. Trimming shortened V by 1 base and J by 7 bases, and 6 bases separated the two germline ends. The V gene's germline CDR1 is KGHDR and CDR2 SFDVKD.